A selection of T cell receptor beta chains follows, all from one sample in a study of T cells expressing NK-cell markers. TCRdb reprocessed the 5' RACE reads, with one entry per CDR3 protein and no DNA. The sample yields 200,000 to 300,000 distinct CDR3 sequences, of which the top ten take up 4% to 4.5%. The sample comprised blood T cells: a sorted CD56 or NKG2C T cell subset, CD4+ or CD8+ T cells, or bulk PBMC T cells (not recorded which). Receptors originate from a woman aged 18-70 years in good health. Both conserved end residues are part of each CDR3. The order of the fields is V gene, J gene, CDR3 protein.

>TRBV7-2|TRBJ2-5
CASSSMPGQGTQYF
>TRBV4-3|TRBJ2-1
CASSQSGRPYNEQFF
>TRBV2|TRBJ2-7
CASSVLGRTYEQYF
>TRBV5-1|TRBJ1-5
CASSLLGQGAVQPQHF
>TRBV5-1|TRBJ2-1
CASRKRDDNNEQFF
>TRBV6-5|TRBJ1-1
CASSYEFGEAFF
>TRBV3-1|TRBJ1-6
CASSRQGDSSPLHF
>TRBV18|TRBJ1-5
CASSPDRSDQPQHF
>TRBV9|TRBJ2-5
CASTRLEIQETQYF
>TRBV29-1|TRBJ1-1
CSGGQGDTEAFF
>TRBV28|TRBJ2-5
CASSAPGQGETQYF
>TRBV27|TRBJ2-3
CASSFGSGMATDTQYF
>TRBV20-1|TRBJ1-4
CSAEYRTGRSEKLFF
>TRBV7-2|TRBJ2-1
CASSDHRGDEQFF
>TRBV10-3|TRBJ2-1
CAINRESSYNEQFF
>TRBV7-8|TRBJ1-4
CASSLRDGGKLFF
>TRBV29-1|TRBJ2-1
CSVESPGLARNEQFF
>TRBV9|TRBJ2-5
CASSAMTEETQYF
>TRBV12-3/TRBV12-4|TRBJ1-5
CASSPDSLSNQPQHF
>TRBV21-1|TRBJ2-3
CASSQNTSAHTDTQYF
>TRBV27|TRBJ1-4
CASSRQDNEKLFF
>TRBV12-3/TRBV12-4|TRBJ1-2
CASSPSLRTGNYGYTF
>TRBV5-1|TRBJ1-6
CASSLASPGQRTPLHF
>TRBV11-2|TRBJ1-1
CASSLGRTEAFF
>TRBV20-1|TRBJ1-2
CSAALQGAYVGYTF
>TRBV7-6|TRBJ2-2
CASSIGGTGELFF
>TRBV7-9|TRBJ2-1
CASSVRLKRNEQFF
>TRBV18|TRBJ1-4
CASSPDAGTANEKLFF
>TRBV12-3/TRBV12-4|TRBJ2-3
CASSSWGPQYF
>TRBV20-1|TRBJ2-1
CSAPRSGRNEQFF
>TRBV30|TRBJ2-1
CAWDPGLAGVEQFF
>TRBV6-5|TRBJ2-5
CASSSRDGAQETQYF
>TRBV6-1|TRBJ2-7
CASSGTSGSYEQYF